A selection of T cell receptor beta chains follows, all from one sample in a study of T cell changes during pregnancy in multiple sclerosis. Measured with immunoSEQ multiplex PCR; TCRdb has only the in-frame clones, and not every one. The profile covers under 110,000 clones, with just under 95% appearing a single time and 1.5% to 2% taken by the ten largest. The material was peripheral blood, obtained after pregnancy. All receptors derive from a female donor with multiple sclerosis, enrolled in a pregnancy study. The conserved cysteine and the conserved F or W are not part of the CDR3 here.

>TRBJ2-3|TRBV25-1
ASYRRRVITDTQY
>TRBJ2-5|TRBV7-7
ASPLARLRETQY
>TRBJ1-3|TRBV5-1
ASSFDTSSGNTIY
>TRBJ2-5|TRBV2
ASSLDRGRETQY
>TRBJ1-1|TRBV19
ASSIMGGTEAF
>TRBJ1-5|TRBV7-9
ASSFSGGVDQPQH
>TRBJ1-5|TRBV15
ATSFDRGTSQPQH
>TRBJ2-5|TRBV7-8
ASSLGGVETQY
>TRBJ2-3|TRBV6-5
ASSYEGLGSTDTQY
>TRBJ2-4|TRBV19
ASSISWGRLAKNIQY
>TRBJ1-2|TRBV2
ASMNGGGFNYGYT
>TRBJ2-4|TRBV6-1
ASSESLGSQNIQY
>TRBJ1-5|TRBV28
ASSPVQGAGNRYSNQPQH